In its sample, the clone carrying this TCR beta chain was seen once. The CDR3 length is 13 residues. Germline CDR1 reads MDHEN; CDR2 reads SYDVKM. Trimming stripped 3 bases from V and 6 bases from J, with 11 bases between. The data belong to a study of OX40 agonist ivuxolimab in advanced cancers. Turning to the study itself: Dosing consisted of intravenous ivuxolimab at 0.01 to 10 mg/kg every 2 weeks.

Assay: immunoSEQ multiplex PCR; the TCRdb copy retains only in-frame clones and omits some. The sample has 65,000 or so clones; around 86% are singletons. This chain uses TRBV28 with TRBJ1-2; no firm D call. This sample comprised CD4+ or CD8+ T cells sorted from blood, obtained in a trial of the OX40 agonist ivuxolimab. The sequence was obtained from an adult with an advanced solid tumor such as melanoma, head and neck, liver or kidney cancer. CDR3 DNA sequence: TGTGCCAGCAGTTTTCGGGCGGTCCATGGCTACACCTTC. Residues: CASSFRAVHGYTF.